One and the same sample provided the 20 T cell receptor beta chains below, sequenced in a study of cytomegalovirus exposure and HLA in healthy donors. Amplification used 60 Vbeta primers and 13 Jbeta primers. Method: immunoSEQ multiplex PCR; TCRdb's copy keeps in-frame clones and lacks some. The sample consists of around 99,000 clones, over 70% of them appearing once. The sample comprised PBMCs. Receptors were obtained from a man aged 30 to 45 in good health and CMV-seronegative.

The genes are TRBV4-1 and TRBJ2-2, with 10 bases lining up with TRBD2. Trimming removed 4 bases from V and 2 bases from J; junction bases left unmatched: 10. The CDR3 is 18 residues long. In germline, CDR1 is MGHRA, CDR2 YSYEKL. The CDR3 region has the DNA TGCGCCAGCAGCCTCTCGCTAGCGGGGGTAAAAAACACCGGGGAGCTGTTTTTT. Encoded protein: CASSLSLAGVKNTGELFF.

The chain joins TRBV9 to TRBJ2-3; 11 bases match TRBD2. The junction had 21 bases not matched to a gene; V was cut back by 3 bases and J by 6 bases. The CDR3 is 20 residues long. CDR1 is SGDLS, CDR2 YYNGEE, per germline. The CDR3 reads CASSGGTARTSGGPPDTQYF. CDR3 sequence (DNA): TGTGCCAGCAGCGGGGGGACAGCACGTACTAGCGGGGGCCCTCCCGATACGCAGTATTTT.

In DNA form, the CDR3 reads TGTGCCAGCACCCTCCGGGAGGGCACTGAAGCTTTCTTT. Translating it yields CASTLREGTEAFF. The J gene is TRBJ1-1, the V gene TRBV6-4; D unclear. Trimming took off 7 bases at V and 4 bases at J, with 13 bases between the two ends. CDR1 is MRHNA and CDR2 is SNTAGT in the germline V gene. CDR3 length: 13 residues.

This chain connects TRBV28 to TRBJ1-5; TRBD1 matches 8 bases. After removal of 7 bases from V and 6 bases from J, the junction contained 11 bases not matched to a gene. CDR1 MDHEN and CDR2 SYDVKM come from the germline V gene. There are 15 residues in the CDR3. For the CDR3, the DNA is TGTGCCAGCACCCCCCGACAGGGGAGCGGTCAGCCCCAGCATTTT. This encodes CASTPRQGSGQPQHF.

This clone showed up just once. This chain joins TRBV28 and TRBJ2-1; the match to TRBD1 covers 9 bases. V gave up 4 bases and J gave up 6 bases; unmatched junction bases: 7. The V gene's germline CDR1 is MDHEN and CDR2 SYDVKM. The CDR3 totals 15 residues. The DNA for the CDR3 is TGTGCCAGCAGTTGGGACAGGGTCCCTTTCAATGAGCAGTTCTTC. Translating gives CASSWDRVPFNEQFF.

This rearrangement joins TRBV9 to TRBJ2-6, with 7 nucleotides matching TRBD1. V trimming: 2 bases; J trimming: 2 bases; junction bases outside the gene matches: 1. Germline loops: CDR1 SGDLS, CDR2 YYNGEE. This CDR3 is built from 15 residues. The CDR3 loop reads CASSVTGAGANVLTF. The CDR3 DNA is TGTGCCAGCAGCGTCACAGGGGCTGGGGCCAACGTCCTGACTTTC.

V gene TRBV6-9 combines with J gene TRBJ2-5, with TRBD2 matching over 7 bases. The CDR3 sequence is 13 residues long. Germline CDR1 and CDR2: MNHGY and SVAAGI. Unmatched junction bases numbered 9, after V lost 7 bases and J lost 7 bases. As DNA, the CDR3 is TGTGCCAGCATAAAAGCGGGGCCGTGGACCCAGTACTTC. Amino acid sequence: CASIKAGPWTQYF.

The chain joins TRBV5-4 to TRBJ2-5; 7 bases agree with TRBD2. The CDR3 consists of 15 residues. In germline, CDR1 is SGHNT, CDR2 YYREEE (reference sequence). V lost 2 bases and J lost 5; bases outside the gene matches: 9. The CDR3 coding sequence is TGTGCCAGCAGCTTCAGCGGGGCCAGAGGGGAGACCCAGTACTTC. This codes for CASSFSGARGETQYF. The entire variable domain, with the rest obtained from reference TRBV5-4 and TRBJ2-5, is as follows: ETGVTQSPTHLIKTRGQQVTLRCSSQSGHNTVSWYQQALGQGPQFIFQYYREEENGRGNFPPRFSGLQFPNYSSELNVNALELDDSALYLCASSFSGARGETQYFGPGTRLLVL.

The CDR3 nucleotides are TGTGCCAGCAGTGAAAGTAGGAGGTCCTACAATGAGCAGTTCTTC. Translated: CASSESRRSYNEQFF. This chain uses TRBV6-1 with TRBJ2-1; tentatively, D is TRBD2 (5 bases). From germline, CDR1 is MNHNS and CDR2 SASEGT. V was clipped by 2 bases and J by 1 base, with 9 bases between them. The CDR3 loop spans 15 amino acids.

The chain employs TRBV4-1 and TRBJ2-1; 12 nucleotides match TRBD2. The germline V gene encodes CDR1 MGHRA and CDR2 YSYEKL. The CDR3 spans 17 residues. V shed 4 bases, J shed 10 bases, and the junction held 14 bases outside the gene matches. The CDR3 here is CASSPLFGGLAGTEQFF. The CDR3 coding sequence is TGCGCCAGCAGCCCCCTCTTCGGGGGACTAGCGGGTACCGAGCAGTTCTTC.

CDR3 region: CASRNGTGGSHGYTF. The CDR3 nucleotides read TGTGCCAGCAGGAACGGGACAGGGGGCTCGCATGGCTACACCTTC. The chain couples TRBV2 to TRBJ1-2; 12 positions match TRBD1. The V gene's germline CDR1 is SNHLY and CDR2 FYNNEI. The CDR3 is 15 amino acids. J lost 6 bases, V lost 6 bases, and 8 bases had no gene match.

The V call is TRBV19, the J call TRBJ2-1, with D maybe TRBD2 (6 bases). V was pared by 5 bases and J by 0 bases, with 11 bases between. CDR3 length: 15 amino acids. Germline assignment: CDR1 LNHDA and CDR2 SQIVND (reference sequence). The CDR3 here is CASSPSVSSYNEQFF. CDR3 in DNA: TGTGCCAGTAGTCCTAGCGTCAGCTCCTACAATGAGCAGTTCTTC.

This chain connects TRBV20-1 to TRBJ2-3; D remains ambiguous. CDR1 is DFQATT and CDR2 is SNEGSKA in the germline V gene (reference sequence). The CDR3 runs to 11 residues. The V gene lost 0 bases and the J gene lost 9 bases, with 7 bases spanning the gap. DNA for the CDR3: TGCAGTGCTAGAGAGCAGGTCACGCAGTATTTT. As protein: CSAREQVTQYF.

This clone was seen ten or more times. This chain uses TRBV2 with TRBJ1-6; 8 positions agree with TRBD1. The CDR3 has 15 residues. Germline V CDR1 and CDR2: SNHLY, FYNNEI. V dropped 5 bases and J dropped 10; count of bases not matched to a gene: 10. This CDR3 is CASSSGTGQGSPLHF. CDR3 nucleotide sequence: TGTGCCAGCAGTTCTGGGACAGGTCAAGGGTCACCCCTCCACTTT.

This clone showed up just a few times. The rearrangement uses TRBV28 and TRBJ1-3; unclear D gene. The CDR3 is 15 amino acids. Trimming removed 8 bases at V and 0 bases at J, with 14 bases between. Germline loops: CDR1 MDHEN, CDR2 SYDVKM. The CDR3, as DNA: TGTGCCAGCGCCAATGCGGGATTCTCTGGAAACACCATATATTTT. It codes for CASANAGFSGNTIYF.

CDR3: CASSLDGTGSNQPQHF. The CDR3 bases are TGCGCCAGCAGCTTGGACGGGACAGGGAGCAATCAGCCCCAGCATTTT. This rearrangement joins TRBV5-1 to TRBJ1-5; 9 positions match TRBD1. CDR3 length: 16 amino acids. Looked up from germline, CDR1 is SGHRS and CDR2 is YFSETQ. The V and J ends lost 0 bases and 1 base, in that order; junction bases with no gene match: 2.

As concerns this clone: The sample carries other DNA sequences with the same CDR3. The chain has TRBV9 and TRBJ1-5, with 7 bases matching TRBD1. The germline V gene has CDR1 SGDLS and CDR2 YYNGEE. J lost 2 bases, V lost 1 base, and 0 bases had no gene match. This CDR3 has 14 residues. CDR3 nucleotide sequence: TGTGCCAGCAGCGTACAGGGGGGCAATCAGCCCCAGCATTTT. This translates into CASSVQGGNQPQHF.

This rearrangement joins TRBV5-1 to TRBJ2-5; the match to TRBD1 covers 8 bases. V dropped 5 bases and J dropped 1; count of bases not matched to a gene: 4. The CDR3 has 14 amino acids. Per germline, CDR1 SGHRS and CDR2 YFSETQ. CDR3: CASRSGTGQETQYF. In DNA form, the CDR3 reads TGCGCCAGCAGATCCGGGACAGGCCAAGAGACCCAGTACTTC.

The V and J genes are TRBV7-2 and TRBJ2-1; D uncertain. V was cut by 4 bases and J by 6 bases, with 10 bases left in between. Germline CDR1 is SGHTA and CDR2 is FQGNSA. The CDR3 loop spans 13 amino acids. This CDR3 is CASSSPIPNEQFF. CDR3 nucleotides: TGTGCCAGCAGCTCCCCCATCCCCAATGAGCAGTTCTTC.

The chain couples TRBV20-1 to TRBJ1-1; possibly TRBD1 for D (6 bases). This CDR3 is built from 11 residues. Germline assignment: CDR1 DFQATT and CDR2 SNEGSKA (reference sequence). CDR3 bases: TGCACCGAACAGGGCCGCACTGAAGCTTTCTTT. The encoded protein is CTEQGRTEAFF.